Listed here are 19 T cell receptor beta chains from one sample, sequenced in a study of blood T cell repertoires in COVID-19. The assay was immunoSEQ multiplex PCR, and TCRdb's table has in-frame clones only and misses some. The sample lists 70,000 to 85,000 clones; approximately 80% were seen once. Sample: peripheral blood. These receptors were obtained from a human donor in a cohort sampled during active COVID-19.

The rearrangement uses TRBV15 and TRBJ1-5; D is unclear. V was pared by 0 bases and J by 3 bases, with 9 bases between. CDR3 length: 15 amino acids. Germline values: CDR1 LNHNV, CDR2 YYDKDF (reference sequence). In DNA, the CDR3 is TGTGCCACCAGCAGAGAAGAGGCTTCCAATCAGCCCCAGCATTTT. Amino acid sequence: CATSREEASNQPQHF.

The J gene is TRBJ2-5, the V gene TRBV7-8; no firm D call. Trimming took 5 bases from V and 2 from J, leaving 9 bases between them. The CDR3 extends over 13 amino acids. Germline V gives CDR1 SGHVS, CDR2 FQNEAQ. CDR3 in DNA: TGTGCCAGCAGCCTGACTGAGCAAGAGACCCAGTACTTC. Protein product: CASSLTEQETQYF.

The V gene is TRBV6-1, the J gene TRBJ2-7; possibly TRBD2 for D (5 bases). Between the trimmed V and J ends, which lost 0 bases and 2 bases, there was a span of 11 bases. The length of the CDR3 is 15 residues. Germline V CDR1 and CDR2: MNHNS, SASEGT. The CDR3 sequence is CASSEAEGRTYEQYF. Here the CDR3 DNA reads TGTGCCAGCAGTGAAGCAGAAGGGAGAACCTACGAGCAGTACTTC.

V usage is TRBV14 and J usage is TRBJ1-1, with 7 bases that match TRBD1. Per the germline V gene, CDR1 is SGHDN and CDR2 is FVKESK. This CDR3 has 15 residues. J gave up 4 bases and V 3 bases, and 8 bases lay outside the gene matches. CDR3 nucleotide sequence: TGTGCCAGCAGCCAGCTGACAGGGATGGGCACTGAAGCTTTCTTT. Protein product: CASSQLTGMGTEAFF.

J is TRBJ2-1 and V is TRBV5-4; 16 nucleotides line up with TRBD2. The CDR3 has 16 residues. CDR1 is SGHNT, CDR2 YYREEE, per germline (reference sequence). The ends lost 4 bases at V and 9 bases at J; junction bases unmatched: 7. Written as DNA, the CDR3 is TGTGCCAGCAGCCCAGGGACTAGCGGGGGGGCGGGTGAGCAGTTCTTC. Amino acid sequence: CASSPGTSGGAGEQFF.

This clone was picked up a small number of times. The chain joins TRBV7-2 to TRBJ2-2; 8 nucleotides line up with TRBD2. Germline assignment: CDR1 SGHTA and CDR2 FQGNSA. Trimming at V came to 5 bases and at J to 7 bases, leaving 9 bases not matched to a gene. The CDR3 has 15 amino acids. The CDR3 DNA sequence: TGTGCCAGCAGCCAGGCCCGGGGGGGCCGCGGGGAGCTGTTTTTT. Encoded protein: CASSQARGGRGELFF.

The rearrangement links TRBV14 to TRBJ2-1; the match to TRBD2 covers 10 bases. This CDR3 contains 16 residues. Germline V CDR1 and CDR2: SGHDN, FVKESK. V shed 3 bases, J shed 4 bases, and the junction held 6 bases outside the gene matches. CDR3 in DNA: TGTGCCAGCAGCCAGGAAGCACTAGCGGGGTACAATGAGCAGTTCTTC. It specifies CASSQEALAGYNEQFF.

This clone has more than one count but fewer than ten. V and J are TRBV5-5 and TRBJ1-1; D uncertain. The CDR3 consists of 14 residues. Germline V gene data show CDR1 as SGHKS and CDR2 as YYEKEE (reference sequence). Deletions cut 3 bases from V and 1 base from J, with 10 bases between. This CDR3 reads CASSWGVGNTEAFF. Here the CDR3 DNA reads TGTGCCAGCAGCTGGGGAGTCGGGAACACTGAAGCTTTCTTT. Full variable domain (remainder filled in from reference TRBV5-5 and TRBJ1-1): DAGVTQSPTHLIKTRGQQVTLRCSPISGHKSVSWYQQVLGQGPQFIFQYYEKEERGRGNFPDRFSARQFPNYSSELNVNALLLGDSALYLCASSWGVGNTEAFFGQGTRLTVV.

The chain uses TRBV7-6 and TRBJ2-5; 7 bases are a match to TRBD2. Germline lookup yields CDR1 SGHVS and CDR2 FNYEAQ. The CDR3 is 14 residues long. Trimming removed 5 bases from V and 5 bases from J; junction bases left unmatched: 8. The CDR3 sequence: CASSHVGGEETQYF. In nucleotides, the CDR3 is TGTGCCAGCAGCCATGTTGGGGGGGAGGAGACCCAGTACTTC.

The V call is TRBV20-1, the J call TRBJ2-7, with D perhaps TRBD2 (7 bases). The CDR3 runs to 13 residues. From germline, CDR1 is DFQATT and CDR2 SNEGSKA (reference sequence). V was trimmed by 3 bases and J by 2 bases, leaving 11 bases between them. For the CDR3, the DNA is TGCAGTGCTAGTGGCGGGGGCACCTACGAGCAGTACTTC. Protein: CSASGGGTYEQYF.

This clone was picked up one time. The chain joins TRBV28 to TRBJ1-1; maybe TRBD1 (5 bases). With 2 bases removed from V and 11 bases from J, the gap between germline ends came to 18 bases. This CDR3 comprises 14 residues. CDR1 is MDHEN, CDR2 SYDVKM, per germline. CDR3 loop: CASSLEISPRGAFF. The CDR3 DNA reads TGTGCCAGCAGTTTAGAAATTAGCCCCCGGGGGGCTTTCTTT.

CDR3 coding DNA: TGCGCCAGCAGCGGAGGGGGCGGCGCGGATACGCAGTATTTT. It specifies CASSGGGGADTQYF. The chain joins TRBV5-1 to TRBJ2-3; a weak D match, TRBD1 (7 bases). V shed 4 bases and J shed 6 bases, with 15 bases lying between them. CDR3 size: 14 residues. Germline V lookup: CDR1 SGHRS, CDR2 YFSETQ.

V usage is TRBV24-1 and J usage is TRBJ2-1; 8 nucleotides line up with TRBD2. CDR3 length equals 15 residues. Germline V gene sequence: CDR1 KGHDR, CDR2 SFDVKD. V lost 4 bases, J lost 6 bases, and 7 bases stayed unmatched. The DNA for the CDR3 is TGTGCCACCAGTGACCCAGGGGCGGGAGGCAATGAGCAGTTCTTC. It translates to CATSDPGAGGNEQFF.

The chain joins TRBV7-9 to TRBJ1-4; 9 positions agree with TRBD1. This CDR3 comprises 15 residues. With 5 bases clipped from V and 8 bases from J, the junction kept 9 bases outside the gene matches. In germline, CDR1 is SEHNR, CDR2 FQNEAQ (reference sequence). CDR3 residues: CASSTSTGGREKLFF. The CDR3 DNA reads TGTGCCAGCAGCACCTCGACAGGGGGGAGGGAAAAACTGTTTTTT.

This clone occurred a few times. V usage is TRBV19 and J usage is TRBJ1-4; 8 positions match TRBD1. With V trimmed by 2 bases and J by 4 bases, 6 bases remained unmatched. Germline CDR1 is LNHDA and CDR2 is SQIVND (reference sequence). This CDR3 comprises 16 residues. CDR3 bases: TGTGCCAGTAGTATACGGACAGGGCGGAGTAATGAAAAACTGTTTTTT. It is translated as CASSIRTGRSNEKLFF.

The chain carries TRBV19 and TRBJ2-3, with 11 bases matching TRBD1. The CDR3 consists of 14 residues. From germline, CDR1 is LNHDA and CDR2 SQIVND (reference sequence). V lost 10 bases and J lost 8; bases outside the gene matches: 11. This chain's CDR3 is CATGTGGLGGTQYF. CDR3 nucleotides: TGTGCCACCGGGACAGGGGGGCTTGGGGGTACGCAGTATTTT.

This clone was counted only a few times. The chain employs TRBV14 and TRBJ1-2; TRBD1 might be the D (6 bases). Germline CDR1 and CDR2: SGHDN and FVKESK. The CDR3 runs 14 residues. The V end lost 4 bases, the J end lost 5 bases, and 14 bases lay between the germline ends. CDR3 bases: TGTGCCAGCAGCCGACAAGCAGGGGTGTATGGCTACACCTTC. This encodes CASSRQAGVYGYTF. The full variable domain, rest sourced from reference TRBV14 and TRBJ1-2, is EAGVTQFPSHSVIEKGQTVTLRCDPISGHDNLYWYRRVMGKEIKFLLHFVKESKQDESGMPNNRFLAERTGGTYSTLKVQPAELEDSGVYFCASSRQAGVYGYTFGSGTRLTVV.

The chain recombines TRBV5-1 with TRBJ2-7; TRBD2 might be the D (6 bases). Germline CDR1 SGHRS, CDR2 YFSETQ. This CDR3 contains 14 residues. Trimming left V 4 bases short and J 3 bases short, with 14 bases between. For the CDR3, the DNA is TGCGCCAGCAGCCGGGACTCCGGAATCTACGAGCAGTACTTC. This sequence encodes CASSRDSGIYEQYF.

V gene TRBV7-3 combines with J gene TRBJ2-1; perhaps TRBD1 as D (6 bases). Per germline, CDR1 SGHTA and CDR2 FQGTGA. Trimming stripped 5 bases from V and 3 bases from J, with 11 bases between. The length of the CDR3 is 14 residues. The CDR3 sequence is CASSHGTLYNEQFF. In DNA form, the CDR3 reads TGTGCCAGCAGCCATGGGACACTCTACAATGAGCAGTTCTTC.